Included here is one T cell receptor (beta chain) sequence, with context. The data originate from a study of blood T cell repertoires in COVID-19. Study-level information: Sources were T cells, B-cell-depleted T cells, or PBMCs; the material itself was cDNA or gDNA.

Method: immunoSEQ multiplex PCR; TCRdb's copy keeps in-frame clones and lacks some. This table holds about 250,000 clones, roughly 80% found once. V dropped 5 bases and J dropped 0; count of bases not matched to a gene: 17. The length of the CDR3 is 19 residues. In germline, CDR1 is SGHTA, CDR2 FQGNSA. The chain combines TRBV7-2 with TRBJ2-7; 9 bases map to TRBD1. The TCR was taken from an older man with acute or convalescent COVID-19. The sample was peripheral blood. The CDR3 loop reads CASSHPLKGGTGSSYEQYF. DNA of the CDR3: TGTGCCAGCAGCCATCCCCTGAAAGGTGGGACAGGGAGCTCCTACGAGCAGTACTTC.